These T cell receptor beta chains were read from a single sample in a study of cytomegalovirus exposure and HLA in healthy donors. Sequenced by immunoSEQ multiplex PCR; TCRdb stores in-frame clones only, minus some. The sample consists of some 60,000 clones, 80% of them appearing once. Input material: PBMCs. All receptors derive from a male donor in good health and CMV-seronegative. The CDR3 runs from the conserved cysteine through the conserved F or W. Fields, in order: clone size, CDR3 length, D gene, J gene, V gene, CDR3 DNA, CDR3 protein. A D gene is named only where the DNA matches it firmly. Clone size is not always given. Where it is, it says once, few, many or a class for expanded clones.

.	15	.	TRBJ1-6	TRBV11-2	TGTGCCAGCAGCTCACCCGGGACTCTCAATTCACCCCTCCACTTT	CASSSPGTLNSPLHF
.	14	.	TRBJ1-5	TRBV5-1	TGCGCCAGCAGCTTGGCCGGGAGCAATCAGCCCCAGCATTTT	CASSLAGSNQPQHF
.	17	TRBD2	TRBJ2-5	TRBV7-6	TGTGCCAGCACCACCGGACTAGCGGGGGGGCGAGGGGAGACCCAGTACTTC	CASTTGLAGGRGETQYF
.	15	.	TRBJ1-2	TRBV11-2	TGTGCCAGCAGCCAGCCGGCCAGGGCTGGTTATGGCTACACCTTC	CASSQPARAGYGYTF
.	14	TRBD1	TRBJ2-2	TRBV9	TGTGCCAGCAGCGCTACAGGGGGCACCGGGGAGCTGTTTTTT	CASSATGGTGELFF
.	15	.	TRBJ2-7	TRBV4-1	TGCGCCAGCAGCCAAGACGGCGGGGGCCTCTTAGAGCAGTACTTC	CASSQDGGGLLEQYF
.	13	TRBD1	TRBJ1-5	TRBV30	TGTGCCTGGCAGATCCGGGACAGAGAGCCCCAGCATTTT	CAWQIRDREPQHF
.	14	.	TRBJ1-5	TRBV5-1	TGCGCCAGCAGCCCAGGACATGAACATCAGCCCCAGCATTTT	CASSPGHEHQPQHF
.	17	.	TRBJ1-2	TRBV15	TGTGCCACCAGCAGAGATAACAGGGCAGGGGCCAGTTATGGCTACACCTTC	CATSRDNRAGASYGYTF
.	12	.	TRBJ1-2	TRBV30	TGTGCCTGCCCGGACAGTAACTATGGCTACACCTTC	CACPDSNYGYTF
.	12	.	TRBJ2-1	TRBV30	TGTGCCTGGAGCAAACAGGGAAATGAGCAGTTCTTC	CAWSKQGNEQFF
.	15	TRBD1	TRBJ2-3	TRBV29-1	TGCAGCGTCGAGAACCGGGACAGGGGTACAGATACGCAGTATTTT	CSVENRDRGTDTQYF
once	15	.	TRBJ1-1	TRBV27	TGTGCCAGCTCCACGCAGGCGCGTGTGAACACTGAAGCTTTCTTT	CASSTQARVNTEAFF
once	15	.	TRBJ2-3	TRBV2	TGTGCCAGCAGTGAACTACAGGTGAACGTAGATACGCAGTATTTT	CASSELQVNVDTQYF
.	17	.	TRBJ2-7	TRBV7-8	TGTGCCAGCAGCTCCAACATTCTTAGGGGTCGGACCTACGAGCAGTACTTC	CASSSNILRGRTYEQYF
.	13	.	TRBJ1-1	TRBV7-3	TGTGCCAGCAGCTCCCAGAAGAACACTGAAGCTTTCTTT	CASSSQKNTEAFF
.	12	.	TRBJ1-6	TRBV6-1	TGTGCCAGCACAGGGTTAAATTCACCCCTCCACTTT	CASTGLNSPLHF
.	14	TRBD1	TRBJ1-5	TRBV7-7	TGTGCTAGCAGGGGGGCAAGGGGAATGGGGCCCCAGCATTTT	CASRGARGMGPQHF
.	16	TRBD1	TRBJ1-3	TRBV7-2	TGTGCCAGCAGTACCCACAGGGGAATATCTGGAAACACCATATATTTT	CASSTHRGISGNTIYF
once	15	TRBD1	TRBJ2-5	TRBV27	TGTGCCAGCAGTTTAGGGACAGGGGTTTGGAAGACCCAGTACTTC	CASSLGTGVWKTQYF
.	15	.	TRBJ1-1	TRBV9	TGTGCCAGCAGCGTAGGGGGACTGATGAACACTGAAGCTTTCTTT	CASSVGGLMNTEAFF
.	13	.	TRBJ2-7	TRBV6-5	TGTGCCAGCAAGCTGGGAGTCTCCTACGAGCAGTACTTC	CASKLGVSYEQYF
few	14	.	TRBJ1-1	TRBV6-6	TGTGCCAGCAGGGCAGGGGTGGCGAACACTGAAGCTTTCTTT	CASRAGVANTEAFF
.	15	TRBD1	TRBJ2-5	TRBV28	TGTGCCAGCAGTGGGACAGGGGCGTACCAAGAGACCCAGTACTTC	CASSGTGAYQETQYF
.	13	TRBD1	TRBJ1-2	TRBV7-9	TGTGCCAGCAGCTTACGGGACAGGGGGAGCTACACCTTC	CASSLRDRGSYTF
.	15	TRBD2	TRBJ2-1	TRBV7-8	TGTGCCAGCAGCCCCGGACTAGCGGGGGTCAATGAGCAGTTCTTC	CASSPGLAGVNEQFF
.	13	.	TRBJ1-1	TRBV19	TGTGCCAGTACCCCTGGCGCGGGGACTGAAGCTTTCTTT	CASTPGAGTEAFF
.	13	.	TRBJ2-1	TRBV11-2	TGTGCCAGCAGCTTAGGCCTCGAGAATGAGCAGTTCTTC	CASSLGLENEQFF
.	11	.	TRBJ2-5	TRBV6-1	TGTGCCAGCAGTGGGGAGGTGACCCAGTACTTC	CASSGEVTQYF
.	15	TRBD1	TRBJ1-2	TRBV19	TGTGCCAGTAGTCCAGCCGGGACAGGGTTCTATGGCTACACCTTC	CASSPAGTGFYGYTF
.	16	.	TRBJ2-1	TRBV4-3	TGCGCCAGCAGCCGGTTGGGATGGGGCAATTACAATGAGCAGTTCTTC	CASSRLGWGNYNEQFF
few	13	TRBD1	TRBJ1-6	TRBV30	TGTGCCTGGACAGGGGGCGCGGATTCACCCCTCCACTTT	CAWTGGADSPLHF
few	14	TRBD1	TRBJ1-1	TRBV5-4	TGTGCCAGCAATTCGGGACAGGGCCCCACTGAAGCTTTCTTT	CASNSGQGPTEAFF
.	14	TRBD1	TRBJ1-6	TRBV7-9	TGTGCCAGCAACGAACAGGGGAACGATTCACCCCTCCACTTT	CASNEQGNDSPLHF
.	15	.	TRBJ2-7	TRBV4-1	TGCGCCAGCAGCCAAGTGGCAGGGGCTACCTACGAGCAGTACTTC	CASSQVAGATYEQYF
.	13	.	TRBJ1-4	TRBV30	TGTGCCTGGAGTGGGCAGGGAAATGAAAAACTGTTTTTT	CAWSGQGNEKLFF
once	15	.	TRBJ2-1	TRBV5-1	TGCGCCAGCAGCCCCCTCCCGACAACCTACAATGAGCAGTTCTTC	CASSPLPTTYNEQFF
.	13	.	TRBJ1-4	TRBV7-8	TGTGCCAGCAGCTTATTCAGTACGGAGAAACTGTTTTTT	CASSLFSTEKLFF
.	15	TRBD1	TRBJ1-5	TRBV10-2	TGCGCCAGCAGTGGTGGCAGGGGGCGCGGTCAGCCCCAGCATTTT	CASSGGRGRGQPQHF
few	14	.	TRBJ2-5	TRBV2	TGTGCCAGCTTCGGCCAGGGAACTTCAGAGACCCAGTACTTC	CASFGQGTSETQYF
medium-sized	15	.	TRBJ1-1	TRBV14	TGTGCCAGCAGCCAAGCAGGGGCCCTGAACACTGAAGCTTTCTTT	CASSQAGALNTEAFF
.	13	.	TRBJ1-1	TRBV29-1	TGCAGCGTTGAAGGAGGATCGAACACTGAAGCTTTCTTT	CSVEGGSNTEAFF
.	16	.	TRBJ1-1	TRBV5-4	TGTGCCAGCAGCTTGGAGGCTGAGAGAGGGAACACTGAAGCTTTCTTT	CASSLEAERGNTEAFF
.	16	TRBD2	TRBJ2-7	TRBV4-3	TGCGCCAGCAGCCACATAAGCGGGGGGAGGTCCTACGAGCAGTACTTC	CASSHISGGRSYEQYF